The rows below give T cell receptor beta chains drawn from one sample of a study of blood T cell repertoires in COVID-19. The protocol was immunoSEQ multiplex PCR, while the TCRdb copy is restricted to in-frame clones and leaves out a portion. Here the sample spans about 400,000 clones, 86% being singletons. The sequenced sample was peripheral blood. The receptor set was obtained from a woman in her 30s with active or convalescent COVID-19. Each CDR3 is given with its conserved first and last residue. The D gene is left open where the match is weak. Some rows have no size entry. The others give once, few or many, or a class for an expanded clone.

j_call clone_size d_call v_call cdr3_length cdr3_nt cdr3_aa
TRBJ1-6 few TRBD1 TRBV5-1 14 TGCGCCAGCAGCGGGGGACAGGGGAATTCACCCCTCCACTTT CASSGGQGNSPLHF
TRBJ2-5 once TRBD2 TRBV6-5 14 TGTGCCAGCAGTTACATAGCGGGAGAAGAGACCCAGTACTTC CASSYIAGEETQYF
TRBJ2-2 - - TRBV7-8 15 TGTGCCAGCAGCCCCCGACAGAGGAACACCGGGGAGCTGTTTTTT CASSPRQRNTGELFF
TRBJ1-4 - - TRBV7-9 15 TGTGCCAGCAGCCCTACGTTAGGGCGGGCTGAAAAACTGTTTTTT CASSPTLGRAEKLFF
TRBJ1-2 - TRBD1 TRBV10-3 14 TGTGCCATCAATAGACAGGGTCGGGACTATGGCTACACCTTC CAINRQGRDYGYTF
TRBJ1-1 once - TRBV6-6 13 TGTGCCAGCAGTTACTTAGACTTTCCTGAAGCTTTCTTT CASSYLDFPEAFF
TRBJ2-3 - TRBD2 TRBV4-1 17 TGCGCCAGCGCCCGTGGCGGGGGGCAAACTGACACAGATACGCAGTATTTT CASARGGGQTDTDTQYF
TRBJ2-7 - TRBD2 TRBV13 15 TGTGCCAGCAGCTTAGGACTAGCGGGGCCCTACGAGCAGTACTTC CASSLGLAGPYEQYF
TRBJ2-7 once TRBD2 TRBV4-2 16 TGTGCCAGCAGCCAAGATAATCAGCGGGAGTACTACGAACAGTACTTC CASSQDNQREYYEQYF
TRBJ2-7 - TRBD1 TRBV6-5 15 TGTGCCAGCAGTTTTGGGACAGGGGGGGGTTACGAGCAGTACTTC CASSFGTGGGYEQYF
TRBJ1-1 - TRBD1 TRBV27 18 TGTGCCAGCAGTTTATCTAGCAAAGGGGGCGCGATGAACACTGAAGCTTTCTTT CASSLSSKGGAMNTEAFF
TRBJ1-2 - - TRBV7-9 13 TGTGCCAGCAGCTCGCCGGTTAACTATGGCTACACCTTC CASSSPVNYGYTF
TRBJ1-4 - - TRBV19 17 TGTACCAGCGGACAAGGAGGGGTTTCAGCAAATAGTGAAAAACTGTTTTTT CTSGQGGVSANSEKLFF
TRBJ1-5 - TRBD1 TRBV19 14 TGTGCCAGTAGTATTAGGGACAGATATCAGCCCCAGCATTTT CASSIRDRYQPQHF
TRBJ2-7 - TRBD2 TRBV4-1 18 TGCGCCAGCAGCCAAGATTGGTTAGCGGGAGACCCTCACTACGAGCAGTACTTC CASSQDWLAGDPHYEQYF
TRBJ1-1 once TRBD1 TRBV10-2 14 TGCGCCAGCACCTTGGGACAGATGAACACTGAAGCTTTCTTT CASTLGQMNTEAFF
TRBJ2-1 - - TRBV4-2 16 TGTGCCAGCAGCCAAACGGGACTCTTATCCTACAATGAGCAGTTCTTC CASSQTGLLSYNEQFF
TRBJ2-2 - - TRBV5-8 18 TGTGCCAGCAGCTTTGGTGGGGCTCGAGGCCCGAACACCGGGGAGCTGTTTTTT CASSFGGARGPNTGELFF
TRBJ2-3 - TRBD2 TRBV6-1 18 TGTGCCAGCAGTGAAATCCACCTAGCGGGGGAATCCACAGATACGCAGTATTTT CASSEIHLAGESTDTQYF
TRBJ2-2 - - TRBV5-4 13 TGTGCCAGCAGCTTCGGGATCTCCGGGGAGCTGTTTTTT CASSFGISGELFF
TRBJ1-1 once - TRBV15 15 TGTGCCACCAGCAGAGATGGGGCTGGGAACACTGAAGCTTTCTTT CATSRDGAGNTEAFF
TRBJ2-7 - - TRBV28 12 TGTGCCAGCAGCGAAACTAGCTACGAGCAGTACTTC CASSETSYEQYF
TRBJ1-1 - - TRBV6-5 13 TGTGCCAGCGGGAAACAGGTGAACACTGAAGCTTTCTTT CASGKQVNTEAFF
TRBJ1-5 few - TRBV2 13 TGTGCCAGCAGTGAAGCCAGGGATCAGCCCCAGCATTTT CASSEARDQPQHF
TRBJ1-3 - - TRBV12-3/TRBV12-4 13 TGTGCCTGGAGGGCCCTCTCTGGAAACACCATATATTTT CAWRALSGNTIYF
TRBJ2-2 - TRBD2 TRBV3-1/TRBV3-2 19 TGTGCCAGCAGGATCGGACTAGCGGGGGGGCTTCGGGGCCCCGGGGAGCTGTTTTTT CASRIGLAGGLRGPGELFF
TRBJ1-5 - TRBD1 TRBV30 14 TGTGCCTGGAGTCGGGAGGGGGCAGGTCAGCCCCAGCATTTT CAWSREGAGQPQHF
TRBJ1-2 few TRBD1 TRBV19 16 TGTGCCAGCCAACCGAGGGGGCAGATTTTAAACTATGGCTACACCTTC CASQPRGQILNYGYTF
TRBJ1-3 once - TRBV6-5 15 TGTGCCAGTTCATCAAACAGTATCTCTGGAAACACCATATATTTT CASSSNSISGNTIYF
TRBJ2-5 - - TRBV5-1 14 TGCGCCAGCAGCTTGGGGGGTAGCGCAGAGACCCAGTACTTC CASSLGGSAETQYF
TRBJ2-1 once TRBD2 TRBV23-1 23 TGCGCCAGCAGTCAAGGGGACTATTCTATAGGGGTTCCTTCCTTTTCGTCCTACAATGAGCAGTTCTTC CASSQGDYSIGVPSFSSYNEQFF
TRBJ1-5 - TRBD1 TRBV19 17 TGTGCCAGTAGTACCGGTCCCTGGACAGGGGGCAATCAGCCCCAGCATTTT CASSTGPWTGGNQPQHF
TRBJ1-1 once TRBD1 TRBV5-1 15 TGCGCCAGCAGCGCACGGGACAGGTCAGACACTGAAGCTTTCTTT CASSARDRSDTEAFF
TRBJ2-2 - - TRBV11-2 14 TGTGCCAGCAGCTTAGAACTACGTCCCGGGGAGCTGTTTTTT CASSLELRPGELFF
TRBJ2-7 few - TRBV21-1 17 TGTGCCAGCGGAGGTAGTTTCCGGGACATCATCCCCTACGAGCAGTACTTC CASGGSFRDIIPYEQYF
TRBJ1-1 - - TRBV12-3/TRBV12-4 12 TGTGCCAGCAGCAAAGGACAGTTTGAAGCTTTCTTT CASSKGQFEAFF
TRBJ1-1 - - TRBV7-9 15 TGTGCCAGCAGCTCCATGGGAGGTTTTAACACTGAAGCTTTCTTT CASSSMGGFNTEAFF
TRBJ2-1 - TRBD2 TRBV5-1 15 TGCGCCAGCAGCTTGGTGGCGGGAGGGTACAATGAGCAGTTCTTC CASSLVAGGYNEQFF
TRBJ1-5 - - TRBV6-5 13 TGTGCCAGCAGACGGGGGGAAGGTCAGCCCCAGCATTTT CASRRGEGQPQHF
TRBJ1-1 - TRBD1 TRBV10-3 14 TGTGCCATCAGTGAAGCAGGGGGGAACACTGAAGCTTTCTTT CAISEAGGNTEAFF